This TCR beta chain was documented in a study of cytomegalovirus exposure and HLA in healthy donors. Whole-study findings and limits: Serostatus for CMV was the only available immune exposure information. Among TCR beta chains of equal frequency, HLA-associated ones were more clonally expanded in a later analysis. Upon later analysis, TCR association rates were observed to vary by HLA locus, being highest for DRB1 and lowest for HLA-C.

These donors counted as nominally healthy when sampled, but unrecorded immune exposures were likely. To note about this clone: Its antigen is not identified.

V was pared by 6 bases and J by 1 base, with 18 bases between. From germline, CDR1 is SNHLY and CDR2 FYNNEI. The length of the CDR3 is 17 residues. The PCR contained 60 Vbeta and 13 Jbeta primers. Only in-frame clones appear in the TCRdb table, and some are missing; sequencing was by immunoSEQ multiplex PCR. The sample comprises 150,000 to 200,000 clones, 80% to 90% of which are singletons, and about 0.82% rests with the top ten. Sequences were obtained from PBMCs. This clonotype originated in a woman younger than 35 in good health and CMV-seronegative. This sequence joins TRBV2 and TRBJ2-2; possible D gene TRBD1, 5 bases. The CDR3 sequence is CASRHPFPTENTGELFF. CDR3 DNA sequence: TGTGCCAGCAGACACCCATTCCCGACAGAGAACACCGGGGAGCTGTTTTTT. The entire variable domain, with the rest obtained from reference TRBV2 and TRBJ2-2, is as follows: EPEVTQTPSHQVTQMGQEVILRCVPISNHLYFYWYRQILGQKVEFLVSFYNNEISEKSEIFDDQFSVERPDGSNFTLKIRSTKLEDSAMYFCASRHPFPTENTGELFFGEGSRLTVL.